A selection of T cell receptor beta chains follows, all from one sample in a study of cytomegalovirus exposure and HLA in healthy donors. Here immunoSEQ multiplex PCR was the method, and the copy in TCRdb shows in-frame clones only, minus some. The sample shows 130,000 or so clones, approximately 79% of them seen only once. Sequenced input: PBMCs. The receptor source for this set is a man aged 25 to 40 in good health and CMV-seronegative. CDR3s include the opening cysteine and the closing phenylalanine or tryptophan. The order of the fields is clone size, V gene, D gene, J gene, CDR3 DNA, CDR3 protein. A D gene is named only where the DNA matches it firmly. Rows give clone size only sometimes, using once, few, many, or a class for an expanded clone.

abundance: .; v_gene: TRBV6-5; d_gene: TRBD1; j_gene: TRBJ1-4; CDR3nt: TGTGCCAGCAGCCCAACAGGGGATAATAAAAAACTGTTTTTT; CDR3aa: CASSPTGDNKKLFF
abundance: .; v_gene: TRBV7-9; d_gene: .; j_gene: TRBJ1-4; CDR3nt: TGTGCCAGCAGCTTTAGGGAAACAGGGAGATTTACTAATGAAAAACTGTTTTTT; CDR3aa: CASSFRETGRFTNEKLFF
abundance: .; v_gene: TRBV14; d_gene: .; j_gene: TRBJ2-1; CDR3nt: TGTGCCAGCAGCCAAGAGCAGGGTTACAATGAGCAGTTCTTC; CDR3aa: CASSQEQGYNEQFF
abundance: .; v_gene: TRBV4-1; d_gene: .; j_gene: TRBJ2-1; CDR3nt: TGCGCCAGCAGCCAGGGGGGGGGCTTTGATGAGCAGTTCTTC; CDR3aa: CASSQGGGFDEQFF
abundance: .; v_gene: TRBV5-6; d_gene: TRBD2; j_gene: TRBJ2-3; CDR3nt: TGTGCCAGCAGCCCACAATCTAGCGGGGGTACGTCAGATACGCAGTATTTT; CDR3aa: CASSPQSSGGTSDTQYF
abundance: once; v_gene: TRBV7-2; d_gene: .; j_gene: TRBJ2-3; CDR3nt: TGTGCCAGCAGTATAAGACAGTTTTCGGATACGCAGTATTTT; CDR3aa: CASSIRQFSDTQYF
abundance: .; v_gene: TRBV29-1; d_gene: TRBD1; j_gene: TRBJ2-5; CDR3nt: TGCAGCGTAGTCCGGGACAGGGGGCTGCAAGAGACCCAGTACTTC; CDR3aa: CSVVRDRGLQETQYF
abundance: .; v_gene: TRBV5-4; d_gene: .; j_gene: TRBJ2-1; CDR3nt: TGTGCCAGCAGCGTCCCAGGGAATAATGAGCAGTTCTTC; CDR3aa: CASSVPGNNEQFF
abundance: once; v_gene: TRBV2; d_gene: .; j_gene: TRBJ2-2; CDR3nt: TGTGCCAGCAGCGACAGCTACACCGGGGAGCTGTTTTTT; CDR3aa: CASSDSYTGELFF
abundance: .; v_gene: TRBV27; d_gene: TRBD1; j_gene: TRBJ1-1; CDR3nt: TGTGCCAGCAGTTTAGGGTGGGGCCAGGGGGCATTAGGAGCTTTCTTT; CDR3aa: CASSLGWGQGALGAFF
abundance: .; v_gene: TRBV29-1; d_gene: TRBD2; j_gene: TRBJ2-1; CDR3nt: TGCAGCGTTGAAGGACTAGCGGGAGGCTCCTACAATGAGCAGTTCTTC; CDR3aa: CSVEGLAGGSYNEQFF
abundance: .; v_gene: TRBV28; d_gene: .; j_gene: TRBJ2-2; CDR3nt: TGTGCCAGCAGTTACTATAAGAACACCGGGGAGCTGTTTTTT; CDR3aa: CASSYYKNTGELFF
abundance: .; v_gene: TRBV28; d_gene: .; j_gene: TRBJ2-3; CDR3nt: TGTGCCAGCAGCCCCCTCTTTCGGCAGTATTTT; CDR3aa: CASSPLFRQYF
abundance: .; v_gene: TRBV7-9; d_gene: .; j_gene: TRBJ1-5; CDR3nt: TGTGCCAGCAGCGTGACAGGTAATAGCAATCAGCCCCAGCATTTT; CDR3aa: CASSVTGNSNQPQHF
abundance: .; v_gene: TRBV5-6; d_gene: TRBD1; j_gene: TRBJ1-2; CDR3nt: TGTGCCAGCAGCTTCGGGACAGGGCTCCGATCAGGTGGCTACACCTTC; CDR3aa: CASSFGTGLRSGGYTF
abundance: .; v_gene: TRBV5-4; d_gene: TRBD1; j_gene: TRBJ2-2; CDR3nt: TGTGCCAGCAGCTTGGCCTGGGGACAGTCGAACACCGGGGAGCTGTTTTTT; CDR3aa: CASSLAWGQSNTGELFF
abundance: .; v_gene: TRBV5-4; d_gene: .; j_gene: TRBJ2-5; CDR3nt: TGTGCCAGCACCCCCACCGGGAACAGAGGAGAGACCCAGTACTTC; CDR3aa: CASTPTGNRGETQYF
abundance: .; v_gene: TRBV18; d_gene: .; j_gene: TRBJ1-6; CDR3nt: TGTGCCAGCTCAAGCGGGGATGGGGCCCTCCACTTT; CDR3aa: CASSSGDGALHF
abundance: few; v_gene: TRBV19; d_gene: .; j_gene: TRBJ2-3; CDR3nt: TGTGCCAGTAGTATGGTCGCTCGGGGGTTTAGCACAGATACGCAGTATTTT; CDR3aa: CASSMVARGFSTDTQYF
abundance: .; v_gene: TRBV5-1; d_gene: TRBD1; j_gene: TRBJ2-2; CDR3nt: TGCGCCAGCAGCCCGGGGACAGGGTGGACCGGGGAGCTGTTTTTT; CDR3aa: CASSPGTGWTGELFF
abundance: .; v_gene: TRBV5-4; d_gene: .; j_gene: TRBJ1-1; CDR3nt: TGTGCCAGCAGGAGCGTCTTGAACACTGAAGCTTTCTTT; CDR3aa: CASRSVLNTEAFF
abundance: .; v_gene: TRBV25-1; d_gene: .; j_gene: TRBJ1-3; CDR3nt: TGTGCCAGCAGTGAATCCTTCGCAGGGCCCTCTGGAAACACCATATATTTT; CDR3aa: CASSESFAGPSGNTIYF
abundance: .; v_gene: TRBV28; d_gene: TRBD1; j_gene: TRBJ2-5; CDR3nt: TGTGCCAGCAGTTTACCCCAAACAGGGGGCCGAGAGACCCAGTACTTC; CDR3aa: CASSLPQTGGRETQYF
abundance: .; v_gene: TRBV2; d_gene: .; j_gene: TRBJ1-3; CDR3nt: TGTGCCAGCAGTGCCATGACAGGTGGAAACACCATATATTTT; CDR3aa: CASSAMTGGNTIYF